Sequencing of this T cell receptor (beta chain) was carried out in a study of blood T cell repertoires in COVID-19. Across the study: Italy, Spain and the United States were the sources of the convalescent and acute COVID-19 samples. Sources were T cells, B-cell-depleted T cells, or PBMCs; the material itself was cDNA or gDNA.

Germline CDR1 is SGHAT and CDR2 is FQDESV (reference sequence). The V end lost 1 base, the J end lost 5 bases, and 6 bases lay between the germline ends. This CDR3 has 13 residues. Original processing methods: Amplifying reference gene primers gave estimates of nucleated cell counts. Produced via immunoSEQ multiplex PCR; TCRdb's table is partial and in-frame only. The DNA gave D and trimming, while V, J and clone size come from that table. This table holds under 65,000 clones, around 76% found once. The sample consisted of peripheral blood. This receptor was identified in a woman aged 60-75 years with acute or convalescent COVID-19. V is TRBV11-1 and J is TRBJ2-1, with D unresolved. CDR3 in DNA: TGTGCCAGCAGCTTAGACAGCAACAATGAGCAGTTCTTC. Its protein product is CASSLDSNNEQFF.